A selection of T cell receptor beta chains follows, all from one sample in a study of Graves' ophthalmopathy and Graves' hyperthyroidism. TCRdb recomputed calls from the multiplex PCR reads with MiXCR, one row per CDR3 protein. The sample comprises hundreds of thousands of distinct CDR3 sequences, about 24% of which are singletons, and more than 5.5% rests with the top ten. The source material was peripheral blood. The receptor source for this set is a woman between 18 and 29 years old with stable Graves' hyperthyroidism. Some clones in this sample may be carry-over from other donors' samples. Both conserved end residues are part of each CDR3. The D gene is left open where the match is weak. Only some rows state a clone size, as once, few, many or a class for expanded clones.

clone size	D gene	V gene	J gene	CDR3 DNA	CDR3 protein
many	TRBD1	TRBV19	TRBJ1-2	TGTGCCACTTCCGCCGCCAGGGGGCCGGGTGGCTACACCTTC	CATSAARGPGGYTF
NA	TRBD1	TRBV7-9	TRBJ2-7	TGTGCCAGCAGCCCTGGGGCAGGGGGCAGGTACGAGCAGTACTTC	CASSPGAGGRYEQYF
many	TRBD2	TRBV6-1	TRBJ2-5	TGTGCCAGCAGAATAGCGGGGGGAGGGACCCAGTACTTC	CASRIAGGGTQYF
many	TRBD2	TRBV7-9	TRBJ2-7	TGTGCCAGCAGCTTAGCCCTTGGGGGGGACGAGCAGTACTTC	CASSLALGGDEQYF
many	NA	TRBV27	TRBJ2-5	TGTGCCAGCAGTCTCTATGGGCTAGATGGGCAAGAGACCCAGTACTTC	CASSLYGLDGQETQYF
many	NA	TRBV27	TRBJ2-7	TGTGCCAGCAGTCCCGATCAATCCTACGAGCAGTACTTC	CASSPDQSYEQYF
many	NA	TRBV6-5	TRBJ1-1	TGTGCCAGCAGTTACGCGGGGACGGGCACTGAAGCTTTCTTT	CASSYAGTGTEAFF
few	NA	TRBV28	TRBJ1-1	TGTGCCAGCAGTGGAGCTTTGAACACTGAAGCTTTCTTT	CASSGALNTEAFF
many	TRBD1	TRBV6-2/TRBV6-3	TRBJ1-2	TGTGCCAGCAGCCGGGACAGGGGGACCCTCAACTATGGCTACACCTTC	CASSRDRGTLNYGYTF
once	NA	TRBV11-2	TRBJ1-2	TGTGCCAGCAGCCACGGGACCGCCACAAATAACTATGGCTACACCTTC	CASSHGTATNNYGYTF
many	TRBD1	TRBV12-5	TRBJ2-5	TGTGCTAGGGATTCGACAGGGGGGGAGACCCAGTACTTC	CARDSTGGETQYF
many	NA	TRBV3-1	TRBJ1-2	TGTGCCAGCAGCCAAGAAGGTCAAGGCTATGGCTACACCTTC	CASSQEGQGYGYTF
NA	TRBD1	TRBV27	TRBJ2-5	TGTGCCAGCAGTTTAATTGGACAGGTCGAGACCCAGTACTTC	CASSLIGQVETQYF
many	NA	TRBV13	TRBJ2-7	TGTGCCAGCAGCTTAGGGAAGGGAAGCTACGAGCAGTACTTC	CASSLGKGSYEQYF
many	TRBD2	TRBV20-1	TRBJ2-7	TGCAGTGCTTACAATAGCGGGGCCCACCTCTACGAGCAGTACTTC	CSAYNSGAHLYEQYF
many	NA	TRBV6-2/TRBV6-3	TRBJ2-5	TGTGCCAGCAGTTACGTCGGGGGCCAAGAGACCCAGTACTTC	CASSYVGGQETQYF
many	NA	TRBV20-1	TRBJ1-1	TGCAGTGCTAGAGATCCGAAGGGGCCGATCCTTGAAGCTTTCTTT	CSARDPKGPILEAFF
many	NA	TRBV25-1	TRBJ1-1	TGTGCCAGCAGTCCCATTTGGACAGACACTGAAGCTTTCTTT	CASSPIWTDTEAFF
few	NA	TRBV3-1	TRBJ2-2	TGTGCCAGCAGCCAAGGGCTGGACTATCTAACCGGGGAGCTGTTTTTT	CASSQGLDYLTGELFF
many	NA	TRBV28	TRBJ2-2	TGTGCCAGCCGGTATACGGGACCCCCGAGCACCGGGGAGCTGTTTTTT	CASRYTGPPSTGELFF
many	TRBD1	TRBV20-1	TRBJ2-5	TGCAGTGCTCATAGCCCCGGGACAGGGAAAGAGACCCAGTACTTC	CSAHSPGTGKETQYF
NA	NA	TRBV6-1	TRBJ1-1	TGTGCCATTCGTAATGGGGCAGGCCCCACTGAAGCTTTCTTT	CAIRNGAGPTEAFF
many	NA	TRBV11-2	TRBJ2-5	TGTGCCAGCAGCTCCTCGGACAGCAGACACGAGACCCAGTACTTC	CASSSSDSRHETQYF
NA	NA	TRBV11-2	TRBJ1-2	TGTGCCAGCAGCTTAGTGGAGGGCCCTCCGCCATCCTATGGCTACACCTTC	CASSLVEGPPPSYGYTF
many	NA	TRBV7-2	TRBJ1-6	TGTGCCAGCAGCTTAGTAACGGATAATTCACCCCTCCACTTT	CASSLVTDNSPLHF
NA	NA	TRBV6-1	TRBJ1-1	TGTGCCAGCAGTCGATGGAGGAAGGATGAAGCTTTCTTT	CASSRWRKDEAFF
many	NA	TRBV20-1	TRBJ2-5	TGCAGTGCTTCGAGAAATCAAGAGACCCAGTACTTC	CSASRNQETQYF
NA	NA	TRBV6-1	TRBJ2-2	TGTGCCAGCAGTGAGCTCGTCGGGGACACCGGGGAGCTGTTTTTT	CASSELVGDTGELFF
NA	NA	TRBV10-3	TRBJ2-5	TGTGCCATCAGGGCCGGAACAGCTCAAGAGACCCAGTACTTC	CAIRAGTAQETQYF
NA	NA	TRBV10-1	TRBJ2-2	TGCGCCACCCTAGATGGGAGCACCGGGGAGCTGTTTTTT	CATLDGSTGELFF
many	NA	TRBV2	TRBJ1-2	TGTGCCAGAGAACCTCGGGACGGCTATGGCTACACCTTC	CAREPRDGYGYTF
many	NA	TRBV12-3/TRBV12-4	TRBJ1-1	TGTGCCAGCAGCTTCCATCGGGCCGTGAACACTGAAGCTTTCTTT	CASSFHRAVNTEAFF
NA	NA	TRBV6-1	TRBJ2-5	TGTGCCAGCAGGGGGACATGGTACCAAGAGACCCAGTACTTC	CASRGTWYQETQYF
many	TRBD1	TRBV28	TRBJ1-5	TGTGCCAGCAGTTTATGGGGGACAGCCAGCGATCAGCCCCAGCATTTT	CASSLWGTASDQPQHF
NA	NA	TRBV3-1	TRBJ2-5	TGTGCCAGCAGCCAAGATAGTGGAGGCTACCAAGAGACCCAGTACTTC	CASSQDSGGYQETQYF
many	NA	TRBV27	TRBJ1-6	TGTGCCAGCAGTTTCGGGACGGGCAATAATTCACCCCTCCACTTT	CASSFGTGNNSPLHF
many	NA	TRBV5-4	TRBJ1-1	TGTGCCACCCAGAGTGGGGACACTGAAGCTTTCTTT	CATQSGDTEAFF
many	TRBD1	TRBV29-1	TRBJ2-2	TGCAGCGTTGCTGGACGGACAGGGTACACCGGGGAGCTGTTTTTT	CSVAGRTGYTGELFF
NA	NA	TRBV6-1	TRBJ1-1	TGTGCCAGCACCCCGGGCGGCCCCGAAGCTTTCTTT	CASTPGGPEAFF
NA	NA	TRBV12-3/TRBV12-4	TRBJ1-5	TGTGCCAGCAGTTACGTAAATCGCAATCAGCCCCAGCATTTT	CASSYVNRNQPQHF
NA	NA	TRBV25-1	TRBJ2-7	TGTGCCAGCAGAGAGACAGTAAGCGAGCAGTACTTC	CASRETVSEQYF
many	NA	TRBV7-3	TRBJ1-2	TGTGCCAGCAGCCAGGGACAAGGCGGCTACACCTTC	CASSQGQGGYTF
many	NA	TRBV19	TRBJ2-6	TGTGCCAGTAGTACAGGGTCCGGGGCCAACGTCCTGACTTTC	CASSTGSGANVLTF
NA	NA	TRBV27	TRBJ1-2	TGTGCCAGCAGTTCCTACCGCAGCCTCAACTATGGCTACACCTTC	CASSSYRSLNYGYTF
few	NA	TRBV20-1	TRBJ1-5	TGCAGTGCTAGAGGCCCCGCCGTAGGGTCGCGGCATCAGCCCCAGCATTTT	CSARGPAVGSRHQPQHF
NA	NA	TRBV20-1	TRBJ2-5	TGCAGTGCTAAGGACACCTTGCCGGAGTCCCAGTACTTC	CSAKDTLPESQYF
many	NA	TRBV29-1	TRBJ1-1	TGCAGCGTTCAGACCAAATACGCGAACACTGAAGCTTTCTTT	CSVQTKYANTEAFF
NA	NA	TRBV12-3/TRBV12-4	TRBJ1-2	TGTGCCAGCAGTTTAAGGGTCGACACCTTACTCAACTATGGCTACACCTTC	CASSLRVDTLLNYGYTF
NA	NA	TRBV6-2/TRBV6-3	TRBJ2-2	TGTGCCAGCAGTTATAACGAGGGCACCGGGGAGCTGTTTTTT	CASSYNEGTGELFF
NA	NA	TRBV18	TRBJ2-7	TGTGCCAGCTCACCACTATTCGGGCGGGAGCAGTACTTC	CASSPLFGREQYF